Shown below are 2 T cell receptor beta chains from a single sample sequenced in a study of a mutant IDH1 vaccine in newly diagnosed glioma. The repertoire was sequenced with immunoSEQ multiplex PCR; TCRdb's copy has only in-frame clones and lacks some. In the table there are about 51,000 clones, 65% to 80% of which are singletons. The time point was: baseline, week 1 (first vaccination visit). The treatment is: pre-vaccination baseline after standard-of-care therapy. The sample consisted of PBMCs, taken from a glioma patient treated with radiotherapy, temozolomide or both. The receptors originated from a woman aged 40-49 years with glioma.

V usage is TRBV5-1 and J usage is TRBJ2-7; 8 bases match TRBD2. J was trimmed by 0 bases and V by 2 bases; bases with no gene match: 1. This CDR3 spans 14 amino acids. Per germline, CDR1 SGHRS and CDR2 YFSETQ. The CDR3 sequence is CASSLTSGSYEQYF. The CDR3 DNA reads TGCGCCAGCAGCTTAACTAGCGGCTCCTACGAGCAGTACTTC.

The V call is TRBV30, the J call TRBJ2-3; a possible D gene is TRBD1 (5 bases). Trimming removed 8 bases at V and 2 bases at J, with 14 bases between. Germline-derived CDR1 and CDR2 are GTSNPN and SVGIG (reference sequence). The CDR3 has 13 amino acids. The CDR3 DNA follows: TGTGCCACCCTGGACAAATTCACAGATACGCAGTATTTT. Protein product: CATLDKFTDTQYF.